Below are 3 T cell receptor beta chains sequenced from a single sample in a study of human T cells and chemical hapten exposure. TCRdb independently ran MiXCR on the RACE reads; one entry per CDR3 protein. The table has some 350,000 distinct CDR3 sequences, roughly 6.9% seen once. Time point: patch test 1, 2 weeks after DPC sensitization. This sample's treatment: therapeutic diphenylcyclopropenone sensitization with weekly scalp DPC. The sequences come from whole blood, collected in connection with sensitization to the hapten diphenylcyclopropenone (DPC). All receptors derive from a young woman with alopecia areata. Some clones in this sample may be carry-over from other donors' samples.

Notes on this clonotype: A read error may produce the germline difference seen at one junction end. This chain uses TRBV3-1 with TRBJ1-6, with D perhaps matching TRBD1 (6 bases). The CDR3 extends over 15 amino acids. Germline CDR1 LGHDT, CDR2 YNNKEL (reference sequence). CDR3 protein: CASCQGDRSNSPLHF. Written as DNA, the CDR3 is TGTGCCAGCTGCCAAGGAGACAGGAGTAATTCACCCCTCCACTTT.

The J gene is TRBJ2-7, the V gene TRBV12-3 or TRBV12-4; D is possibly TRBD1 (6 bases). The CDR3 covers 15 residues. With 2 bases removed from V and 6 bases from J, the gap between germline ends came to 17 bases. The CDR3 reads CASSLMSQGPLEQYF. For the CDR3, the DNA is TGTGCCAGCAGTTTAATGTCACAGGGTCCGCTCGAGCAGTACTTC.

There are a few counts of this clonotype. This chain links TRBV7-3 with TRBJ1-2; 11 nucleotides agree with TRBD1. The germline V gene encodes CDR1 SGHTA and CDR2 FQGTGA. V was clipped by 4 bases and J by 3 bases; unmatched bases: 4. The CDR3 has 15 residues. CDR3 protein: CASSSRTGGDYGYTF. DNA for the CDR3: TGTGCCAGCAGCTCCCGGACAGGGGGCGACTATGGCTACACCTTC. The full variable domain, its missing parts supplied by reference TRBV7-3 and TRBJ1-2, is GAGVSQTPSNKVTEKGKYVELRCDPISGHTALYWYRQSLGQGPEFLIYFQGTGAADDSGLPNDRFFAVRPEGSVSTLKIQRTERGDSAVYLCASSSRTGGDYGYTFGSGTRLTVV.